This T cell receptor beta chain was captured by sequencing in a study of T cells in tuberculosis. The CDR3 contains 15 residues. V gave up 5 bases and J gave up 2 bases, with 15 bases separating them. Germline CDR1 reads LNHDA; CDR2 reads SQIVND (reference sequence). Tuberculin skin test and IGRA determined adolescents' latent tuberculosis status at entry. On average about 100,000 T cells per donor were immunosequenced. TCRdb's table, derived via immunoSEQ multiplex PCR, lists solely in-frame clones and lacks some. The sample contains approximately 35,000 clones, 95% to 96% of which appear only once. This chain connects TRBV19 to TRBJ1-2, with a possible D match to TRBD1 (6 bases). This receptor was identified in a donor aged 10-30 years with latent tuberculosis or without tuberculosis infection. Sequenced material: PBMCs. DNA of the CDR3: TGTGCCAGTAGTGTGACTTCACAGGGAAACTATGGCTACACCTTC. Its protein is CASSVTSQGNYGYTF.